The 17 T cell receptor beta chains in this list originate from one sample, sequenced in a study of blood T cell repertoires in COVID-19. Produced via immunoSEQ multiplex PCR; TCRdb's table is partial and in-frame only. This table holds 200,000 to 250,000 clones, 90% found once. The sequencing sample was made of PBMCs or T cells enriched from blood (not recorded which). These receptors originate from a man aged 30 to 45 who had been exposed to COVID-19.

This clone showed up just once. The rearrangement joins TRBV11-2 to TRBJ1-5; no clear D. This CDR3 has 13 residues. Germline V gene lookup returns CDR1 SGHAT and CDR2 FQNNGV. Deletions cut 1 base from V and 6 bases from J, with 7 bases between. The CDR3 DNA sequence: TGTGCCAGCAGCTTAGTGGCTGGTCAGCCCCAGCATTTT. Its protein is CASSLVAGQPQHF. The full variable domain, its missing parts supplied by reference TRBV11-2 and TRBJ1-5, is EAGVAQSPRYKIIEKRQSVAFWCNPISGHATLYWYQQILGQGPKLLIQFQNNGVVDDSQLPKDRFSAERLKGVDSTLKIQPAKLEDSAVYLCASSLVAGQPQHFGDGTRLSIL.

The rearrangement uses TRBV5-5 and TRBJ2-7; D might be TRBD2 (5 bases). Trimming left V 4 bases short and J 6 bases short, with 17 bases between. The CDR3 sequence is 14 residues long. The germline V gene encodes CDR1 SGHKS and CDR2 YYEKEE (reference sequence). The CDR3 DNA reads TGTGCCAGCAGCCCTATGGGGAGTGGGTTCGAGCAGTACTTC. Translation: CASSPMGSGFEQYF.

The V call is TRBV25-1, the J call TRBJ2-7; 9 bases line up with TRBD1. The V and J ends lost 2 bases and 5 bases, in that order; junction bases with no gene match: 4. In germline, CDR1 is MGHDK, CDR2 SYGVNS. The CDR3 extends over 14 amino acids. In DNA form, the CDR3 reads TGTGCCAGCAGTGAAGAGGACAGGGGTGACGAGCAGTACTTC. It yields the protein CASSEEDRGDEQYF.

The V gene is TRBV2, the J gene TRBJ2-2, with TRBD2 identical over 10 bases. The V gene's germline CDR1 is SNHLY and CDR2 FYNNEI. The CDR3 spans 20 residues. The trim removed 7 bases at V and 2 bases at J, leaving 19 bases unmatched. CDR3 nucleotides: TGTGCCAGCATTCAGAGCGTACTAGCGGGGCCTCCAAATAACACCGGGGAGCTGTTTTTT. It specifies CASIQSVLAGPPNNTGELFF.

The J gene is TRBJ2-3, the V gene TRBV21-1; TRBD1, the D gene given by the table, was not confirmed from the DNA. TRBV21-1 constitutes a pseudogene. CDR3 length: 15 residues. The CDR3 loop is CASIGGQGREDTQYF. The CDR3 bases are TGTGCCAGCATCGGAGGACAGGGGAGGGAAGATACGCAGTATTTT.

This clone occurred once. V and J are TRBV4-2 and TRBJ1-5; 7 bases are a match to TRBD1. After removal of 1 base from V and 4 bases from J, the junction contained 7 bases not matched to a gene. CDR3 length: 16 amino acids. The germline CDR1 and CDR2 sequences are LGHNA and YNFKEQ. CDR3 amino acids: CASSQVRGPSNQPQHF. The CDR3 coding sequence is TGTGCCAGCAGCCAAGTTAGGGGGCCTTCAAATCAGCCCCAGCATTTT.

The chain combines TRBV28 with TRBJ2-2, with a weak D call TRBD2 (5 bases). The germline V and J ends were trimmed by 7 bases and 4 bases, with 13 bases remaining between them. Germline V lookup: CDR1 MDHEN, CDR2 SYDVKM. The CDR3 covers 14 residues. The CDR3 region has the DNA TGTGCCAGCAATGCGGGCGCCGGCACCGGGGAGCTGTTTTTT. Its protein is CASNAGAGTGELFF.

The chain is built from TRBV5-1 and TRBJ1-2; D might be TRBD1 (6 bases). Trimming stripped 0 bases from V and 8 bases from J, with 14 bases between. Germline lookup yields CDR1 SGHRS and CDR2 YFSETQ. The CDR3 extends over 14 amino acids. DNA of the CDR3: TGCGCCAGCAGCTTGGATCAGGGGACGGGAGGCTACACCTTC. It translates to CASSLDQGTGGYTF.

This rearrangement joins TRBV12-5 to TRBJ2-2; the D gene is possibly TRBD1 (5 bases). Germline V lookup: CDR1 LGHNT, CDR2 FRNRAP. This CDR3 has 16 amino acids. Trimming removed 5 bases at V and 3 bases at J, with 16 bases between. CDR3 loop: CASGNPWQGYTGELFF. In DNA form, the CDR3 reads TGTGCTAGTGGTAACCCTTGGCAGGGCTACACCGGGGAGCTGTTTTTT.

This chain connects TRBV3-1 (or the pseudogene TRBV3-2) to TRBJ1-1; no firm D call. Trimming stripped 0 bases from V and 2 bases from J, with 7 bases between. The CDR3 spans 14 residues. Germline V gives CDR1 LGHDT, CDR2 YNNKEL (reference sequence). Written as DNA, the CDR3 is TGTGCCAGCAGCCAAGATCTGACAAACACTGAAGCTTTCTTT. Protein product: CASSQDLTNTEAFF.

The rearrangement uses TRBV3-1 (or the pseudogene TRBV3-2) and TRBJ1-4, with a tentative D call TRBD1 (5 bases). Trimming removed 5 bases from V and 4 bases from J, with 14 bases in between. Per germline, CDR1 LGHDT and CDR2 YNNKEL (reference sequence). CDR3 length equals 15 residues. The CDR3 spells CASSTLTASNEKLFF. The CDR3 DNA sequence: TGTGCCAGCAGCACCTTGACAGCTAGTAATGAAAAACTGTTTTTT.

The rearrangement joins TRBV4-1 to TRBJ2-7; 8 bases match TRBD1. V was clipped by 3 bases and J by 6 bases; unmatched bases: 4. The CDR3 is made up of 13 amino acids. Germline V gene lookup returns CDR1 MGHRA and CDR2 YSYEKL. CDR3: CASSQTGAVEQYF. CDR3 DNA: TGCGCCAGCAGCCAGACAGGGGCGGTCGAGCAGTACTTC.

Here the CDR3 reads CASSQSPLSNQPQHF. CDR3 in DNA: TGCGCCAGCAGCCAATCTCCCCTTAGCAATCAGCCCCAGCATTTT. V usage is TRBV4-1 and J usage is TRBJ1-5; D call uncertain. The length of the CDR3 is 15 residues. Trimming removed 2 bases from V and 0 bases from J, with 8 bases in between. CDR1 MGHRA and CDR2 YSYEKL come from the germline V gene.

The chain has TRBV11-2 and TRBJ1-1, with unresolved D. The V gene's germline CDR1 is SGHAT and CDR2 FQNNGV. This CDR3 has 15 amino acids. Trimming cost V 1 base and J 1 base, with 10 bases left between them. For the CDR3, the DNA is TGTGCCAGCAGCTTAGCTAGCGGCAGGAACACTGAAGCTTTCTTT. Translated: CASSLASGRNTEAFF.

The rearrangement links TRBV19 to TRBJ1-1, with TRBD1 as a possible D gene (5 bases). Looked up from germline, CDR1 is LNHDA and CDR2 is SQIVND (reference sequence). The CDR3 is 15 amino acids. With 3 bases removed from V and 0 bases from J, the gap between germline ends came to 11 bases. The CDR3 DNA reads as TGTGCCAGTAGTATTGGACACATTATGAACACTGAAGCTTTCTTT. Translating it yields CASSIGHIMNTEAFF.

J is TRBJ1-2 and V is TRBV5-4; 7 positions agree with TRBD1. V lost 6 bases, J lost 2 bases, and 10 bases stayed unmatched. The CDR3 length is 15 residues. Germline CDR1 is SGHNT and CDR2 is YYREEE (reference sequence). The CDR3 region has the DNA TGTGCCAGCATAAGAAGGGACAGTCCAAACTATGGCTACACCTTC. Translating it yields CASIRRDSPNYGYTF.

This chain joins TRBV12-3 or TRBV12-4 and TRBJ1-3; D gene uncertain. This CDR3 has 13 amino acids. V was trimmed by 10 bases and J by 5 bases, leaving 15 bases between them. The DNA of the CDR3 is TGTGCCATCACAATGACTTCCCGAAACACCATATATTTT. Translating gives CAITMTSRNTIYF.